The rows below give T cell receptor beta chains drawn from one sample of a study of vaccination and CD4 T cells after COVID-19. Which antigens these TCRs recognize remains unknown. MiXCR, run by TCRdb on the PCR reads, gives a single entry per CDR3 protein. This table holds roughly 18,000 distinct CDR3 sequences, around 55% found once. The sample was CD4+ T cells from blood, cultured in vitro. The receptors derive from a human donor who had recovered from COVID-19. Each CDR3 is given with its conserved first and last residue. A D gene is named only where the DNA matches it firmly. Size values are once, few and many counts, or a class for expanded clones, and some rows have none.

D gene	CDR3 length	J gene	V gene	clone size	CDR3 DNA	CDR3 protein
TRBD1	14	TRBJ2-2	TRBV6-2/TRBV6-3	few	TGTGCCAGCAGTTCACAGGGGTACACCGGGGAGCTGTTTTTT	CASSSQGYTGELFF
TRBD1	15	TRBJ2-7	TRBV20-1	few	TGCAGTGCTAGAGGTGTTTGGGACAGGGACTACGAGCAGTACTTC	CSARGVWDRDYEQYF
TRBD1	15	TRBJ1-2	TRBV18	NA	TGTGCCAGCTCACCCGGGGACAGGGTATACTATGGCTACACCTTC	CASSPGDRVYYGYTF
TRBD2	15	TRBJ2-3	TRBV6-2/TRBV6-3	few	TGTGCCAGCGGACGACTAGCGGGAGGGACAGATACGCAGTATTTT	CASGRLAGGTDTQYF
NA	13	TRBJ2-5	TRBV5-1	NA	TGCGCCAGCAGCTTGTACGGGGAAGAGACCCAGTACTTC	CASSLYGEETQYF
TRBD2	16	TRBJ2-2	TRBV28	NA	TGTGCCAGCGGCGGGGGTCTCGGGAAGAACACCGGGGAGCTGTTTTTT	CASGGGLGKNTGELFF
NA	14	TRBJ2-3	TRBV5-5	NA	TGTGCCAGCAGCTTGTGGGGGAAGGCAGATACGCAGTATTTT	CASSLWGKADTQYF
TRBD1	15	TRBJ1-2	TRBV5-4	few	TGTGCCAGCAGACCCCGGGACAGGGATGTATATGGCTACACCTTC	CASRPRDRDVYGYTF
NA	14	TRBJ2-2	TRBV15	NA	TGTGCCACCAGCAGAGGAGGGGGGCCCGGGGAGCTGTTTTTT	CATSRGGGPGELFF
TRBD1	19	TRBJ1-6	TRBV12-5	NA	TGTGCTAGTGGTTTGGTACTGGGACAGGGCGCAGGTGGAAATTCACCCCTCCACTTT	CASGLVLGQGAGGNSPLHF
NA	13	TRBJ1-5	TRBV2	few	TGTGCCAGCAGTGAAGTTAGCAATCAGCCCCAGCATTTT	CASSEVSNQPQHF
NA	13	TRBJ1-2	TRBV27	medium-sized	TGTGCCAGCAGTTTATTGGACGGAGGCAGCTACACCTTC	CASSLLDGGSYTF
NA	12	TRBJ1-2	TRBV6-1	few	TGTGCCAGCAGAACAGGAGATTATGGCTACACCTTC	CASRTGDYGYTF
TRBD2	15	TRBJ2-5	TRBV5-1	few	TGCGCCAGCAGCCTGTCTAGCGGGACTCAAGAGACCCAGTACTTC	CASSLSSGTQETQYF
TRBD1	17	TRBJ1-2	TRBV6-1	NA	TGTGCCAGCAGTCGTTTTGGAGGGACAGGGGCTAACTATGGCTACACCTTC	CASSRFGGTGANYGYTF
NA	15	TRBJ1-2	TRBV30	few	TGTGCCTGGAGGTTCAGGGGTAGGGCGGACTATGGCTACACCTTC	CAWRFRGRADYGYTF
NA	14	TRBJ2-7	TRBV7-3	few	TGTGCCAGCAGCCCAGGGCGCGGGAACTACGAGCAGTACTTC	CASSPGRGNYEQYF
NA	13	TRBJ2-5	TRBV5-1	NA	TGCGCCAGCAGCTTGGGACTAGAGGAGACCCAGTACTTC	CASSLGLEETQYF
TRBD2	13	TRBJ2-3	TRBV6-2/TRBV6-3	few	TGTGCCAGCGTAGCGGGAGGAACAGATACGCAGTATTTT	CASVAGGTDTQYF
NA	20	TRBJ1-6	TRBV20-1	medium-sized	TGCAGTGCTCCCCTTCTCGGACCCGCGGGGGCGAGCTCCTATAATTCACCCCTCCACTTT	CSAPLLGPAGASSYNSPLHF
NA	13	TRBJ1-2	TRBV20-1	NA	TGCAGTGCTAGAGACCCCCTGGGATATGGCTACACCTTC	CSARDPLGYGYTF
NA	14	TRBJ1-1	TRBV20-1	few	TGCAGTGCTGTCCTCCACGGACCGAACACTGAAGCTTTCTTT	CSAVLHGPNTEAFF
NA	14	TRBJ1-6	TRBV20-1	NA	TGCAGTGCTAGGGTGGGACATAATAATTCACCCCTCCACTTT	CSARVGHNNSPLHF
TRBD2	13	TRBJ2-1	TRBV20-1	few	TGCAGTGCTTGGGCGGGAGCCTACAATGAGCAGTTCTTC	CSAWAGAYNEQFF
NA	15	TRBJ2-3	TRBV20-1	few	TGCAGTGCTAGTCTAGGTTTTGGGGGCACAGATACGCAGTATTTT	CSASLGFGGTDTQYF
NA	13	TRBJ1-2	TRBV6-5	few	TGTGCCAGCAGTTATCGTCCTAGGTATGGCTACACCTTC	CASSYRPRYGYTF
TRBD1	13	TRBJ1-1	TRBV27	NA	TGTGCCAGCGGGGCAGGGGGCGGCACTGAAGCTTTCTTT	CASGAGGGTEAFF
TRBD1	14	TRBJ2-1	TRBV6-1	few	TGTGCCATAAACCGGGACAGGGTCGCCAATGAGCAGTTCTTC	CAINRDRVANEQFF
TRBD1	15	TRBJ2-7	TRBV7-2	NA	TGTGCCAGCAGACTGACCGGGACAGGGACCTACGAGCAGTACTTC	CASRLTGTGTYEQYF
TRBD1	15	TRBJ2-1	TRBV7-2	few	TGTGCCAGCAGCTCAACCGGGACAGGGTACAATGAGCAGTTCTTC	CASSSTGTGYNEQFF
TRBD2	17	TRBJ2-3	TRBV25-1	NA	TGTGCCAGCAGTGGAAGGACTAGCGGGGTAGGTGCAGATACGCAGTATTTT	CASSGRTSGVGADTQYF
TRBD1	14	TRBJ2-4	TRBV6-2/TRBV6-3	once	TGTGCCAGCAGTACCAGACAGGGGCGAGACATTCAGTACTTC	CASSTRQGRDIQYF
NA	13	TRBJ1-2	TRBV12-3/TRBV12-4	NA	TGTGCCAGCAGTTCCTACAGGGCCGGGGGCTACACCTTC	CASSSYRAGGYTF
TRBD1	17	TRBJ2-5	TRBV7-3	NA	TGTGCCAGCAGCCCTCAAGCCGGGACAGGGGGGCAAGAGACCCAGTACTTC	CASSPQAGTGGQETQYF
NA	14	TRBJ1-1	TRBV7-2	NA	TGTGCCAGCAGCTTACTGCGAGGGGAGACTGAAGCTTTCTTT	CASSLLRGETEAFF
TRBD1	14	TRBJ1-1	TRBV2	NA	TGTGCCAGCAGTGTCAAGGGGGCGGTTACTGAAGCTTTCTTT	CASSVKGAVTEAFF
TRBD2	16	TRBJ2-2	TRBV7-3	NA	TGTGCCAGCAGCCCCACTAGCGGGAGGGCCCACGGGGAGCTGTTTTTT	CASSPTSGRAHGELFF
NA	12	TRBJ1-3	TRBV20-1	few	TGCAGTGCTTTGACAGTCAAAAACACCATATATTTT	CSALTVKNTIYF
NA	13	TRBJ2-6	TRBV7-9	NA	TGTGCCAGCAGCTTAGGGGGGGCCAACGTCCTGACTTTC	CASSLGGANVLTF
TRBD1	14	TRBJ2-1	TRBV11-3	NA	TGTGCCAGCAGTACGACAGGGCGTGTAAATGAGCAGTTCTTC	CASSTTGRVNEQFF
NA	13	TRBJ1-2	TRBV6-5	NA	TGTGCCAGCAGTTACTATATTAACTATGGCTACACCTTC	CASSYYINYGYTF
NA	13	TRBJ2-3	TRBV7-2	NA	TGTGCCAGCAGCTTAAGGGCCTCAGATACGCAGTATTTT	CASSLRASDTQYF
NA	14	TRBJ1-1	TRBV11-2	NA	TGTGCCAGCAGCTATGGAATCTTGAACACTGAAGCTTTCTTT	CASSYGILNTEAFF
TRBD2	17	TRBJ2-7	TRBV4-3	NA	TGCGCCAGCAGCCAAGGGACTAGCTATTATAACTCCTACGAGCAGTACTTC	CASSQGTSYYNSYEQYF
NA	13	TRBJ2-3	TRBV5-4	NA	TGTGCCAGCAGCGAACGGCGATTAGATACGCAGTATTTT	CASSERRLDTQYF
NA	17	TRBJ2-1	TRBV7-9	few	TGTGCCAGCAGCGTCCCGAGGGGCACGAGCTCCTACAATGAGCAGTTCTTC	CASSVPRGTSSYNEQFF
TRBD2	13	TRBJ2-3	TRBV20-1	NA	TGCAGTGCTCCGACTAGCGGTGATTTTACGCAGTATTTT	CSAPTSGDFTQYF
NA	14	TRBJ2-7	TRBV21-1	NA	TGTGCCAGCAGCAAAGATGGACAGGACTACGAGCAGTACTTC	CASSKDGQDYEQYF
NA	17	TRBJ1-5	TRBV6-5	NA	TGTGCCAGCAGTTTGGAGCCCCACGGGTGGAGCAATCAGCCCCAGCATTTT	CASSLEPHGWSNQPQHF
NA	12	TRBJ1-2	TRBV20-1	NA	TGCAGTGCTCCTGTCCTTTTGGGAGGCTACACCTTC	CSAPVLLGGYTF
NA	15	TRBJ2-5	TRBV11-3	few	TGTGCCAGCAGCTTATCGGGGAGTCTTGGAGAGACCCAGTACTTC	CASSLSGSLGETQYF
TRBD2	13	TRBJ2-5	TRBV15	NA	TGTGCCACCAGCAGAGATGGGGGGGGGACCCAGTACTTC	CATSRDGGGTQYF
NA	12	TRBJ2-5	TRBV20-1	NA	TGCAGTGCTAGTGGCCACCAAGAGACCCAGTACTTC	CSASGHQETQYF
NA	14	TRBJ2-3	TRBV5-4	NA	TGTGCCAGCAGCGATAGAGCTGGCACAGATACGCAGTATTTT	CASSDRAGTDTQYF
NA	15	TRBJ2-2	TRBV7-3	few	TGTGCCAGCAGCCGGGGGTCGGCCTACACCGGGGAGCTGTTTTTT	CASSRGSAYTGELFF